These 8 T cell receptor beta chains share one sample of origin, sequenced in a study of technical replicates of blood from a handful of donors (dated by TCRdb to the late 2010s). Libraries were constructed by the immunoSEQ multiplex PCR assay. In TCRdb, the immuneACCESS table is reduced to in-frame sequences with V and J assigned. These tables do not hold every clone; where another copy was compared, an unresolved V gene accounts for under half, and the others remain unexplained. In all, the sample holds 60,000 to 90,000 clones, and 85% to 95% of those were seen once. Under 0.3% of the sample goes to the ten largest clones. Sequenced material: T cells isolated from PBMCs. The receptors shown here come from a human donor in good health.

The chain has TRBV11-2 and TRBJ2-4; TRBD2 agrees at 11 bases. The J segment lost 7 bases and the V segment lost 2 bases, leaving 13 bases of the junction unmatched. The germline CDR1 and CDR2 sequences are SGHAT and FQNNGV. The length of the CDR3 is 18 residues. CDR3: CASSLTLTLAGGSNIQYF. As DNA, the CDR3 is TGTGCCAGCAGCTTAACCCTTACGCTAGCGGGAGGTTCTAACATTCAGTACTTC. The whole variable domain, remainder taken from reference TRBV11-2 and TRBJ2-4, is EAGVAQSPRYKIIEKRQSVAFWCNPISGHATLYWYQQILGQGPKLLIQFQNNGVVDDSQLPKDRFSAERLKGVDSTLKIQPAKLEDSAVYLCASSLTLTLAGGSNIQYFGAGTRLSVL.

V is TRBV7-9 and J is TRBJ2-7, with 7 nucleotides matching TRBD1. Germline V gives CDR1 SEHNR, CDR2 FQNEAQ (reference sequence). V was clipped by 5 bases and J by 0 bases; unmatched bases: 4. This CDR3 is built from 14 residues. CDR3 amino acids: CASSPTGTSYEQYF. The CDR3 coding sequence is TGTGCCAGCAGCCCGACAGGGACCTCCTACGAGCAGTACTTC.

V is TRBV27 and J is TRBJ2-7; 8 nucleotides agree with TRBD1. Germline-derived CDR1 and CDR2 are MNHEY and SMNVEV (reference sequence). This CDR3 has 15 amino acids. V lost 3 bases, J lost 2 bases, and 6 bases stayed unmatched. CDR3 sequence (DNA): TGTGCCAGCAGTTTTTCGGACAGGGCTACCTACGAGCAGTACTTC. Translation gives CASSFSDRATYEQYF.

The rearrangement links TRBV28 to TRBJ1-5, with 10 bases aligning to TRBD1. The CDR3 loop spans 15 amino acids. From germline, CDR1 is MDHEN and CDR2 SYDVKM. With V trimmed by 5 bases and J by 4 bases, 5 bases remained unmatched. The CDR3 loop reads CASSPRGQGNQPQHF. CDR3 coding DNA: TGTGCCAGCAGTCCCCGGGGACAGGGGAATCAGCCCCAGCATTTT.

V gene TRBV2 combines with J gene TRBJ2-1; 10 bases are shared with TRBD2. Looked up from germline, CDR1 is SNHLY and CDR2 is FYNNEI. V lost 6 bases, J lost 3 bases, and 5 bases stayed unmatched. This CDR3 region has 15 residues. CDR3 DNA: TGTGCCAGCAGCCCCACTAGCGGGGTCTACAATGAGCAGTTCTTC. Its translation is CASSPTSGVYNEQFF.

The chain joins TRBV29-1 to TRBJ2-4, with D perhaps TRBD1 (6 bases). Trimming removed 2 bases from V and 5 bases from J, with 10 bases in between. CDR1 SQVTM and CDR2 ANQGSEA come from the germline V gene. This CDR3 region has 13 residues. The DNA for the CDR3 is TGCAGCGTTGAACGACAGGCCGAAAACATTCAGTACTTC. The encoded protein is CSVERQAENIQYF.

The V and J genes are TRBV6-1 and TRBJ1-1, with TRBD1 matching over 8 bases. V shed 4 bases, J shed 3 bases, and the junction held 1 base outside the gene matches. This CDR3 is 13 amino acids long. CDR1 and CDR2 (germline): MNHNS, SASEGT. CDR3 DNA: TGTGCCAGCAGTGCGGACAGGGACACTGAAGCTTTCTTT. As protein: CASSADRDTEAFF.

This chain links TRBV27 with TRBJ1-1, with 7 bases fitting TRBD1. The junction had 18 bases not matched to a gene; V was cut back by 3 bases and J by 5 bases. Germline loops: CDR1 MNHEY, CDR2 SMNVEV (reference sequence). The CDR3 has 18 residues. The CDR3 spells CASSFSANLQGGWTEAFF. The CDR3 coding sequence is TGTGCCAGCAGTTTCTCTGCTAATCTCCAAGGGGGCTGGACTGAAGCTTTCTTT.